The entry that follows covers one T cell receptor beta chain sequence. In this sample, this clonotype turned up many times. No cognate antigen has been identified for it. There are no base qualities to consult, and no much larger clone falls within one base. The sample originates from a study of regulatory T cells in long-lasting Graves disease (dated by TCRdb to the early 2020s). Study-wide context: Persistent Graves' disease was defined as antithyroid drug treatment for over 5 years with persistently positive TSH receptor autoantibodies. The study was conducted in China and was registered as a clinical trial. A total of roughly 33 samples were covered by TCR sequencing, comprising some 13 persistent and around 20 newly diagnosed Graves' disease patients. On average, persistent Graves' disease patients in the clinical cohort had been on antithyroid drugs for approximately 10 years. Patients with persistent Graves' disease were compared with patients with newly diagnosed Graves' disease using TCR sequencing and RNA sequencing of peripheral blood.

The germline V gene specifies MDHEN as CDR1 and SYDVKM as CDR2. The CDR3 starts with the cysteine, ends with the phenylalanine, and has 16 residues. The sequence is cut down to CDR3 DNA, 48 bases in frame from base 1. At the junction V is shortened by 4 bases and J by 0 bases, with 13 bases in between. The time point label corresponds to: persistent/refractory GD, antithyroid drugs over 5 years with positive TRAb. RNA was extracted from PBMCs in TRIzol for both TCR sequencing and RNA sequencing. The diagnosis of Graves' disease followed American Thyroid Association guidelines. Patients were recruited from an endocrinology department in Xi'an, China. Each patient gave around 9 milliliters of peripheral blood, collected in an EDTA anticoagulant tube. Ficoll Paque Plus density gradient separation was used to isolate PBMCs, and no further T cell sorting was done. An Agilent 2100 Bioanalyzer and agarose gel were used to check RNA quality, while a NanoDrop 2000 measured RNA concentration.

Library generation was performed with multiplex PCR. The data were produced on an Illumina HiSeq 4000. iRepertoire HTBI primers and Arm-PCR amplification of CDR3 regions were used to construct TCR beta libraries. Before sequencing, the PCR products went through gel purification. Turning to the authors' computational methods: Gene usage analysis of CDR3 amino acid clonotypes used the approximately 56 TRBV and 12 to 15 TRBJ segments found across samples. Filtered high-quality paired reads were merged into contigs using COPE and FqMerger. BLAST was used to align contigs to IMGT TRBV, TRBD and TRBJ reference genes, with CDR3 defined following IMGT. Clonotypes above 0.1% frequency were classified as highly expanded clones. Shannon entropy was used to measure repertoire diversity, and the Gini coefficient was used to measure V-J evenness. A clonotype was considered public if more than one individual shared it. TCRdb ran its own pipeline on the public reads, namely fastp trimming at Q25 and MiXCR clone calling, and kept in-frame beta chains. Rows are combined by CDR3 protein, so each entry shows the most common genes and DNA. TCRdb, rather than the study authors, made the V and J calls. The sample contains around 400,000 distinct CDR3 sequences, about 21% of them found a single time. The biggest ten clones account for roughly an eighth of the sample.

General study outcomes and caveats: The study examined only peripheral blood because the primary lesion, thyroid tissue, could not be accessed. Preferential use of TRBV28, TRBJ1-2 and TRBJ2-5 was observed in persistent disease, whereas TRBV20-1 and TRBJ2-1 were favored in newly diagnosed disease. Sequencing and analysis were limited to the TCR beta chain. Patients with persistent disease shared more public clonotypes (around 2,500) than newly diagnosed patients did (approximately 990). Persistent Graves' disease patients showed lower TCR Shannon entropy and fewer highly expanded clones than newly diagnosed patients, suggesting clonal expansion. As a limitation, the authors acknowledged that the small sample size may reduce accuracy.

This clonotype was sampled from a female donor with Graves disease. The input for sequencing was peripheral blood mononuclear cells (PBMCs), taken when the disease was refractory, from a patient treated with antithyroid drugs. The V gene is TRBV28 and the J gene is TRBJ1-3, with the D gene not clear enough to name. The DNA sequence reads TGTGCCAGCAGTTCCGCTCTAATAAGCTCTGGAAACACCATATATTTT. This gives the protein CASSSALISSGNTIYF.